Listed below are T cell receptor beta chains from one sample, sequenced in a study of blood T cell repertoires in COVID-19. Profiling relied on immunoSEQ multiplex PCR, and the TCRdb table lists in-frame clones only, not all of them. The top ten hold roughly 2.7% of the sample, which has 150,000 to 200,000 clones, approximately 85% seen once. Sequenced sample: peripheral blood. These receptors were taken from a woman aged 80 or older with COVID-19, enrolled during active disease. Both conserved end residues are part of each CDR3. The D gene is left open where the match is weak. A row's size may be missing; if present it is once, few, many or a size class.

V gene	clone size	D gene	J gene	CDR3 protein	CDR3 DNA
TRBV7-8	NA	TRBD1	TRBJ2-1	CASSRLGQGAYNEQFF	TGTGCCAGCAGCCGACTCGGACAGGGGGCCTACAATGAGCAGTTCTTC
TRBV7-8	NA	NA	TRBJ1-4	CASSLAGAANEKLFF	TGTGCCAGCAGCTTAGCGGGAGCAGCTAATGAAAAACTGTTTTTT
TRBV4-1	NA	NA	TRBJ1-2	CASSQDGQGVNYGYTF	TGCGCCAGCAGCCAAGACGGTCAGGGCGTCAACTATGGCTACACCTTC
TRBV27	NA	TRBD1	TRBJ1-5	CASRDLGQRTQPQHF	TGTGCCAGCAGGGACTTGGGACAGAGGACTCAGCCCCAGCATTTT
TRBV11-3	once	TRBD2	TRBJ2-3	CASSPRTSGGGYHFTDTQYF	TGTGCCAGCAGCCCCAGGACTAGCGGGGGGGGATACCATTTCACAGATACGCAGTATTTT
TRBV28	NA	TRBD1	TRBJ1-1	CATAGQGRTEAFF	TGTGCCACCGCGGGACAGGGGAGGACTGAAGCTTTCTTT
TRBV6-5	NA	TRBD2	TRBJ2-1	CASSYPPGLAGGAQFF	TGTGCCAGCAGTTACCCACCGGGACTAGCGGGGGGAGCGCAGTTCTTC
TRBV2	NA	TRBD1	TRBJ1-2	CASMIGQGDGYTF	TGTGCCAGCATGATCGGACAGGGGGATGGCTACACCTTC
TRBV25-1	NA	NA	TRBJ2-2	CASSESPTGENTVGELFF	TGTGCCAGCAGTGAATCCCCCACAGGTGAGAACACCGTCGGGGAGCTGTTTTTT
TRBV6-2/TRBV6-3	once	NA	TRBJ1-6	CASSYRGREPPLHF	TGTGCCAGCAGTTACAGGGGTCGGGAGCCACCCCTCCACTTT
TRBV27	NA	NA	TRBJ2-7	CASSLYILGGYEQYF	TGTGCCAGCAGTTTATATATCTTGGGGGGATACGAGCAGTACTTC
TRBV28	NA	NA	TRBJ1-4	CASSLPGTSNEKLFF	TGTGCCAGCAGTCTCCCGGGGACATCTAATGAAAAACTGTTTTTT
TRBV18	NA	NA	TRBJ1-1	CASSPWRARGTEAFF	TGTGCCAGCTCACCATGGAGGGCAAGGGGCACTGAAGCTTTCTTT
TRBV12-3/TRBV12-4	NA	NA	TRBJ2-2	CASSFLPVGELFF	TGTGCCAGCAGTTTCCTACCGGTCGGGGAGCTGTTTTTT
TRBV25-1	few	NA	TRBJ2-5	CASSEPRWQETQYF	TGTGCCAGCAGTGAGCCGCGGTGGCAGGAGACCCAGTACTTC
TRBV7-9	NA	NA	TRBJ1-2	CASSLEGGGYTF	TGTGCCAGCAGCTTAGAAGGCGGCGGCTACACCTTC
TRBV14	NA	NA	TRBJ2-4	CASSPAGTSKNIQYF	TGTGCCAGCAGCCCCGCCGGGACATCCAAAAACATTCAGTACTTC
TRBV9	NA	NA	TRBJ2-7	CASSADWLSYEQYF	TGTGCCAGCAGCGCCGACTGGCTCTCCTACGAGCAGTACTTC
TRBV5-1	NA	NA	TRBJ2-7	CASAWAPGAYEQYF	TGCGCCAGCGCCTGGGCCCCAGGGGCCTACGAGCAGTACTTC
TRBV6-2/TRBV6-3	once	TRBD2	TRBJ2-3	CASSYSMVALAGETTDTQYF	TGTGCCAGCAGTTACTCGATGGTTGCACTAGCGGGGGAAACCACAGATACGCAGTATTTT
TRBV30	NA	NA	TRBJ2-7	CAWSVQGRLAREQYF	TGTGCCTGGAGTGTACAGGGCCGGTTGGCCCGCGAGCAGTACTTC
TRBV7-3	few	NA	TRBJ2-2	CASRSRGTGAGELFF	TGTGCCAGCAGAAGCCGGGGGACCGGGGCCGGGGAGCTGTTTTTT
TRBV5-5	few	TRBD1	TRBJ1-2	CASSPSDRVLGYTF	TGTGCCAGCAGCCCGTCCGACAGGGTCCTTGGCTACACCTTC
TRBV28	NA	NA	TRBJ2-4	CASSFFRGQPVAKNIQYF	TGTGCCAGCAGTTTTTTTCGCGGTCAACCCGTAGCCAAAAACATTCAGTACTTC
TRBV5-1	NA	TRBD1	TRBJ2-1	CASRQGAFGNEQFF	TGCGCCAGCAGACAGGGGGCTTTCGGGAATGAGCAGTTCTTC
TRBV6-5	NA	TRBD2	TRBJ2-2	CASSSGLAETGELFF	TGTGCCAGCAGTTCCGGACTAGCAGAGACCGGGGAGCTGTTTTTT